These T cell receptor beta chains were read from a single sample in a study of blood T cell repertoires in COVID-19. Clones were sequenced by immunoSEQ multiplex PCR, and TCRdb holds only the in-frame ones, with some missing. The sample includes about 210,000 clones, 80% of them seen just once. The specimen was PBMCs or T cells enriched from blood (not recorded which). Receptors originate from a young man with acute COVID-19. Each CDR3 is given with its conserved first and last residue.

TRBV29-1	TRBJ1-1	CSARTGVTEAFF
TRBV3-1/TRBV3-2	TRBJ1-4	CASSQGDSREKLFF
TRBV5-1	TRBJ2-3	CASSPGTVTDTQYF
TRBV11-2	TRBJ1-1	CASSWAGNTEAFF
TRBV18	TRBJ2-1	CASEDTSGQGGIYNEQFF
TRBV12-3/TRBV12-4	TRBJ1-2	CASSLTGTYGYTF
TRBV9	TRBJ2-3	CASSVVAGGLVDTQYF
TRBV6-5	TRBJ1-4	CASRTAVNEKLFF
TRBV10-3	TRBJ2-2	CAAGTLSSTGELFF
TRBV9	TRBJ1-2	CASRKTDGYTF
TRBV5-4	TRBJ2-3	CASSSGLAGATYTDTQYF
TRBV21-1	TRBJ2-7	CASSPEGGQGLYEQYF
TRBV19	TRBJ1-6	CASSISWDNRGSPLHF
TRBV7-3	TRBJ2-3	CASSLGDRGADTQYF
TRBV19	TRBJ2-5	CASSTLTTTQETQYF
TRBV29-1	TRBJ1-2	CSVEVEPYGYTF